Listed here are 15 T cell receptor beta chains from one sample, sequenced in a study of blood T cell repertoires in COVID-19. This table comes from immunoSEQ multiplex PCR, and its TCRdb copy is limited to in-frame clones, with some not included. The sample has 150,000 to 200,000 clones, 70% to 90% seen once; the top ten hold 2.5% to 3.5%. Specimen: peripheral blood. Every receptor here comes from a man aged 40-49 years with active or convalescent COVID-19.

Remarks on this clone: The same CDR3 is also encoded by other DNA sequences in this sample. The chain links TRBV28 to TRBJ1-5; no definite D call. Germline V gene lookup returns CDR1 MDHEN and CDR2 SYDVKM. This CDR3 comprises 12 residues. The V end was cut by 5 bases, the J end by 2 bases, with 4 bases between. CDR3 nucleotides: TGTGCCAGCAGTCTTCGCAATCAGCCCCAGCATTTT. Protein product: CASSLRNQPQHF.

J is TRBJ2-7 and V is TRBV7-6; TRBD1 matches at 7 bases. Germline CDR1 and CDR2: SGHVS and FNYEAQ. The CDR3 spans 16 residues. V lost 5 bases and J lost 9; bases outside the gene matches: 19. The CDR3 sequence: CASSLRRTGSPGGQYF. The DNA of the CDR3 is TGTGCCAGCAGCCTGCGTAGGACAGGATCGCCGGGTGGGCAGTACTTC.

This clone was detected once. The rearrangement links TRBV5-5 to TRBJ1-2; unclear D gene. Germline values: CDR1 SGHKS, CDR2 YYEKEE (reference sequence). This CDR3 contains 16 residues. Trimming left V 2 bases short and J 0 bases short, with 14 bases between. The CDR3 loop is CASSFDVGLANYGYTF. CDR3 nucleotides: TGTGCCAGCAGCTTTGATGTCGGGTTAGCTAACTATGGCTACACCTTC.

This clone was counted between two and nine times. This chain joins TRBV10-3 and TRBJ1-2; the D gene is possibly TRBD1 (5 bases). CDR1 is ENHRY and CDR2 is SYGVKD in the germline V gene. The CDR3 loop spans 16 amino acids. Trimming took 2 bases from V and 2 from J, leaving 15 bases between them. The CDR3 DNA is TGTGCCATCAGTGAGCCCCGACAGCCAGCGAACTATGGCTACACCTTC. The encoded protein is CAISEPRQPANYGYTF.

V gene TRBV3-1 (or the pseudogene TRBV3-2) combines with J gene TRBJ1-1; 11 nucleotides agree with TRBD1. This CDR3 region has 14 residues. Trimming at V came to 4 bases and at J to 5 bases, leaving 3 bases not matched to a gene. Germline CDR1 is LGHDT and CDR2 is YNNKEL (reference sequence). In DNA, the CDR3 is TGTGCCAGCAGCCTGGGACAGGGGGAGACTGAAGCTTTCTTT. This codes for CASSLGQGETEAFF.

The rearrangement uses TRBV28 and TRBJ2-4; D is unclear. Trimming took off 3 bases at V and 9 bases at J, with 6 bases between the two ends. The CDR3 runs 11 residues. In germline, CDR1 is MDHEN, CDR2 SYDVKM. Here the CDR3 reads CASSFAAIQYF. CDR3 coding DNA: TGTGCCAGCAGTTTTGCGGCCATTCAGTACTTC.

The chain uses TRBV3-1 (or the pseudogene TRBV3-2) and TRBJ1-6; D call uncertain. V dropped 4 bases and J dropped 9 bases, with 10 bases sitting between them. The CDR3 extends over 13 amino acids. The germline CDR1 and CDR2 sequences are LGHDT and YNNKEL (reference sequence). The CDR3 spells CASSPDTGSPLHF. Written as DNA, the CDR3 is TGTGCCAGCAGCCCCGATACGGGTTCACCCCTCCACTTT.

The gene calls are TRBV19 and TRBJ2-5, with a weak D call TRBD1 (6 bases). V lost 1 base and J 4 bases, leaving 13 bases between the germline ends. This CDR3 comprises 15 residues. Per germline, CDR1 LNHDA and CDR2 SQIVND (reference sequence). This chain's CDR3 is CASSIGQGIGETQYF. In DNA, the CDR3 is TGTGCCAGTAGTATAGGGCAGGGGATAGGAGAGACCCAGTACTTC.

The CDR3 DNA sequence: TGCGCCAGCAGCCAAGAAGACGGCAGGGTCTACGAGCAGTACTTC. It yields the protein CASSQEDGRVYEQYF. The V call is TRBV4-1, the J call TRBJ2-7, with D perhaps TRBD1 (5 bases). The germline V gene has CDR1 MGHRA and CDR2 YSYEKL. Trimming removed 0 bases from V and 3 bases from J, with 12 bases in between. This CDR3 has 15 amino acids.

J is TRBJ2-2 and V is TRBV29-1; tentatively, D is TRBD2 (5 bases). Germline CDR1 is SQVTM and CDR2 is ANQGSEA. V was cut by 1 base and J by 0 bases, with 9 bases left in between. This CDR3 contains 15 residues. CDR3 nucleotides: TGCAGCGTTGAAGTAGGAGGAGCGAACACCGGGGAGCTGTTTTTT. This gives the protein CSVEVGGANTGELFF.

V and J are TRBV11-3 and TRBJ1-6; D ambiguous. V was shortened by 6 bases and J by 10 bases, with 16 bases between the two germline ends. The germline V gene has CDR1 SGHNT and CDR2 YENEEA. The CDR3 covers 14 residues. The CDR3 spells CASRGGPTGSPLHF. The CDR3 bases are TGTGCCAGCAGGGGCGGGCCTACGGGGTCACCCCTCCACTTT.

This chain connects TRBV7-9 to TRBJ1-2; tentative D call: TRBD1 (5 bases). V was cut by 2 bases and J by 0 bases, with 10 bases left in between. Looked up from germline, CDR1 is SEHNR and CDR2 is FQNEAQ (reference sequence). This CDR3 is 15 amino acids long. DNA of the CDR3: TGTGCCAGCAGCTTAAGAGGAGGGGCTAACTATGGCTACACCTTC. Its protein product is CASSLRGGANYGYTF.

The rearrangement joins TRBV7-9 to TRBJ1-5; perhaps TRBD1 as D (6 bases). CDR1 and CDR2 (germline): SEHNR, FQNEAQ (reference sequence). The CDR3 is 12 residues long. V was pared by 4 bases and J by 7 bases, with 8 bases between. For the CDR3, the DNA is TGTGCCAGCAGCTCAGGGGAGCAGCCCCAGCATTTT. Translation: CASSSGEQPQHF. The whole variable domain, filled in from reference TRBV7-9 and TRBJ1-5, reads DTGVSQNPRHKITKRGQNVTFRCDPISEHNRLYWYRQTLGQGPEFLTYFQNEAQLEKSRLLSDRFSAERPKGSFSTLEIQRTEQGDSAMYLCASSSGEQPQHFGDGTRLSIL.

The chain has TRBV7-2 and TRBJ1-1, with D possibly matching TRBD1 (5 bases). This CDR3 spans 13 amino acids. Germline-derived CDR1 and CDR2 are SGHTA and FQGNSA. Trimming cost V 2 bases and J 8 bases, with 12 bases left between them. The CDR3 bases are TGTGCCAGCAGCTTAATTGCGGGGCGGGAAGCTTTCTTT. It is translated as CASSLIAGREAFF.

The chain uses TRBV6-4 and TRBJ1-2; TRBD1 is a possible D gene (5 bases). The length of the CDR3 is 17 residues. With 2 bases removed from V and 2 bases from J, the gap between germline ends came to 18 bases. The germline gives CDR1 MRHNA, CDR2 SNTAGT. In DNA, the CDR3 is TGTGCCAGCAGTGACATTCCCGGACAAACAAGGAACTATGGCTACACCTTC. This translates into CASSDIPGQTRNYGYTF.